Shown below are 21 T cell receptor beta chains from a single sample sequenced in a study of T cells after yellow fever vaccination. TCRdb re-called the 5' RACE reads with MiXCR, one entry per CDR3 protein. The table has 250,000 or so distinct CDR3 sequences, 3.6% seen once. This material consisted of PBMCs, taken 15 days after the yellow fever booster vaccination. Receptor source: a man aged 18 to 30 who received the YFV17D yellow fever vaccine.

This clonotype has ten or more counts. The CDR3 DNA follows: TGTGCCAGCAGTGAATCGGGGGCGCGTTACTATGGCTACACCTTC. It specifies CASSESGARYYGYTF. This chain uses TRBV6-1 with TRBJ1-2; D might be TRBD1 (6 bases). CDR1 MNHNS and CDR2 SASEGT come from the germline V gene. Trimming took 2 bases from V and 3 from J, leaving 13 bases between them. The CDR3 is 15 residues long.

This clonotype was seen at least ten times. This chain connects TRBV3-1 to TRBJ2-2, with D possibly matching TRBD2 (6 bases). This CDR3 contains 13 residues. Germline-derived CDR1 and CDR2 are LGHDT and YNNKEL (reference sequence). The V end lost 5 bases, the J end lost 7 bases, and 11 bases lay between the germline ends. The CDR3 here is CASSSTGGGELFF. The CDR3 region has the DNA TGTGCCAGCAGCTCCACCGGGGGCGGGGAGCTGTTTTTT. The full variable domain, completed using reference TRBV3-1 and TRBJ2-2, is DTAVSQTPKYLVTQMGNDKSIKCEQNLGHDTMYWYKQDSKKFLKIMFSYNNKELIINETVPNRFSPKSPDKAHLNLHINSLELGDSAVYFCASSSTGGGELFFGEGSRLTVL.

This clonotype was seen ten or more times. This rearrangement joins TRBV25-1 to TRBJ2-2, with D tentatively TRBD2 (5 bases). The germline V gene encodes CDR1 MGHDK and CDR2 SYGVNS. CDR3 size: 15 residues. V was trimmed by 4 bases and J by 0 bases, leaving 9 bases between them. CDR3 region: CASSVTGSNTGELFF. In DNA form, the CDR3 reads TGTGCCAGCAGTGTTACGGGATCGAACACCGGGGAGCTGTTTTTT.

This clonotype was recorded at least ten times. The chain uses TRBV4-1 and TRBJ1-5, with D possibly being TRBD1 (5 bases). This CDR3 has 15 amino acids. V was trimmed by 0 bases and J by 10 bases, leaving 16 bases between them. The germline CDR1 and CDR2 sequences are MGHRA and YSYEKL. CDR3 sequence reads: CASSQDGGRSQPQHF. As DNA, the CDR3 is TGCGCCAGCAGCCAAGATGGGGGACGTAGCCAACCCCAGCATTTT.

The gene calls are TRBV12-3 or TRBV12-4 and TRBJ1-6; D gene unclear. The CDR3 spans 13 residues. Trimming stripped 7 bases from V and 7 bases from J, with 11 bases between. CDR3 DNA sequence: TGTGCCAGCAAACCTCGGGTGAATTCACCCCTCCACTTT. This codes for CASKPRVNSPLHF.

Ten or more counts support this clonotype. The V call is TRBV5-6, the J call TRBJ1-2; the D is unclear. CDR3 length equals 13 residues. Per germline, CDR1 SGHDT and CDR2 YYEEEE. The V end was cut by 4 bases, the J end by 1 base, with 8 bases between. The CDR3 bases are TGTGCCAGCAGCCTGGGGAATAACTATGGCTACACCTTC. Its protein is CASSLGNNYGYTF.

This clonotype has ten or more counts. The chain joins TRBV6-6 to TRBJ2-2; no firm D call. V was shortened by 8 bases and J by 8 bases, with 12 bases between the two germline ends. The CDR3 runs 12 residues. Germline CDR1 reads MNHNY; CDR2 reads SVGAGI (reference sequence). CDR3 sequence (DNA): TGTGCCAGCGGGTTGGTCCTAGGGGAGCTGTTTTTT. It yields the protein CASGLVLGELFF.

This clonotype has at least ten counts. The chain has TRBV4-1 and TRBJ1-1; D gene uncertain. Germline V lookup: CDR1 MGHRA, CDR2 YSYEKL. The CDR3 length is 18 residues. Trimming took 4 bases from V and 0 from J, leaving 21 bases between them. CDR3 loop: CASSRRAGKGFMNTEAFF. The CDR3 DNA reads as TGCGCCAGCAGCCGCCGGGCCGGGAAGGGCTTCATGAACACTGAAGCTTTCTTT.

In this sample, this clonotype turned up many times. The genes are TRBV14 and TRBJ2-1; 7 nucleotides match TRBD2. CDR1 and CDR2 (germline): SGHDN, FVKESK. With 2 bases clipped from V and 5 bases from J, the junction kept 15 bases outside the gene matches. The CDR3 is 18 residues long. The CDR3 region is CASSQTKLDLAVNNEQFF. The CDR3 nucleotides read TGTGCCAGCAGCCAAACAAAGTTGGACCTAGCGGTTAACAATGAGCAGTTCTTC.

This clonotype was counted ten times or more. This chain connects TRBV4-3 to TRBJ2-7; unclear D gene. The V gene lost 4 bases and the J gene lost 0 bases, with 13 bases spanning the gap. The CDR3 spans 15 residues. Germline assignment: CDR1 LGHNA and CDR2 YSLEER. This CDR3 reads CASSPEAWGSYEQYF. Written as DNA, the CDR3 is TGCGCCAGCAGCCCTGAGGCCTGGGGCTCCTACGAGCAGTACTTC.

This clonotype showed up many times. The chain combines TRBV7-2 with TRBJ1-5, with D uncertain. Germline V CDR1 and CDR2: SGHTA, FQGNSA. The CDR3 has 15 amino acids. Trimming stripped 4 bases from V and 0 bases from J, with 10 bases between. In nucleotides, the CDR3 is TGTGCCAGCAGCTCGATTCGCGATAGCAATCAGCCCCAGCATTTT. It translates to CASSSIRDSNQPQHF.

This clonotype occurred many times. CDR3 bases: TGCGCCAGCAGCCAAGAGGGCGCAGGGGGGAAACTGTTTTTT. Its translation: CASSQEGAGGKLFF. The chain employs TRBV4-3 and TRBJ1-4; 7 bases align to TRBD1. Germline V CDR1 and CDR2: LGHNA, YSLEER. This CDR3 has 14 residues. The V and J ends lost 0 bases and 11 bases, in that order; junction bases with no gene match: 6.

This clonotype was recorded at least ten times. CDR3 DNA sequence: TGCAGTGCTAGAACGGCAGTCTATGGCTACACCTTC. Protein sequence: CSARTAVYGYTF. This rearrangement joins TRBV20-1 to TRBJ1-2, with D unclear. CDR1 is DFQATT and CDR2 is SNEGSKA in the germline V gene (reference sequence). The ends were cut back, 2 bases at V and 4 bases at J, with 8 bases in the middle. The CDR3 covers 12 residues.

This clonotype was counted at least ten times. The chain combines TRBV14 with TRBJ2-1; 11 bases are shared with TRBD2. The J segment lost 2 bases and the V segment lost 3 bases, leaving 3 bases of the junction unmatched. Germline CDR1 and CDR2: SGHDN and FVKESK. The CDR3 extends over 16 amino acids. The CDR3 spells CASSHRLAGTYNEQFF. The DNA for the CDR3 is TGTGCCAGCAGCCATAGACTAGCGGGGACCTACAATGAGCAGTTCTTC.

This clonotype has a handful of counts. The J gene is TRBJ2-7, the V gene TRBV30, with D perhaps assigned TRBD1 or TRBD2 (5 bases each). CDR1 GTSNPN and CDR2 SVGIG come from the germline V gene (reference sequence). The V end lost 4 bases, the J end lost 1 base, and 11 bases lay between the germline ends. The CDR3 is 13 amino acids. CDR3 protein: CAWMGRLSYEQYF. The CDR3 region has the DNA TGTGCCTGGATGGGACGGCTGTCCTACGAGCAGTACTTC.

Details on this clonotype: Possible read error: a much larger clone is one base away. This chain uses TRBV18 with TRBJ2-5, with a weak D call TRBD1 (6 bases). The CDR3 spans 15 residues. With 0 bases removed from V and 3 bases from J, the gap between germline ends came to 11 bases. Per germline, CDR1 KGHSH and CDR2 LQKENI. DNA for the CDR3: TGTGCCAGCTCACCACCATCGACAGGCAAAGAGACCCAGTACTTC. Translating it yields CASSPPSTGKETQYF.

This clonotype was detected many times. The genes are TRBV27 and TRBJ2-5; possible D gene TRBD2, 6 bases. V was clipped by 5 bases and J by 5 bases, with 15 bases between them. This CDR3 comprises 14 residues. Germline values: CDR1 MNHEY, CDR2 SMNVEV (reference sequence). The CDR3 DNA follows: TGTGCCAGCAGTAAGGAGGGTAGGGGCGAGACCCAGTACTTC. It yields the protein CASSKEGRGETQYF.

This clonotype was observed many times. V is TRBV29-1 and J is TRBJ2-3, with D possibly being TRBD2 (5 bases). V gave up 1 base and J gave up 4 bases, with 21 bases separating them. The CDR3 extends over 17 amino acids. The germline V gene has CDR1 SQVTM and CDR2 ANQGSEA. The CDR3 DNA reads TGCAGCGTTGAAGGTGGACTCGTGAAAAGGGTCCCAGATACGCAGTATTTT. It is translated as CSVEGGLVKRVPDTQYF.

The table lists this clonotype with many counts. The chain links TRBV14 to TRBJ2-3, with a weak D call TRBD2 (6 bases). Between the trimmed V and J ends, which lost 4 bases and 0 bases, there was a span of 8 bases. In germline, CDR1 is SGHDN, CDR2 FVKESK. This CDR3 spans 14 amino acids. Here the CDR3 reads CASSRGDSTDTQYF. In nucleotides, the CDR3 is TGTGCCAGCAGCCGGGGGGACAGCACAGATACGCAGTATTTT.

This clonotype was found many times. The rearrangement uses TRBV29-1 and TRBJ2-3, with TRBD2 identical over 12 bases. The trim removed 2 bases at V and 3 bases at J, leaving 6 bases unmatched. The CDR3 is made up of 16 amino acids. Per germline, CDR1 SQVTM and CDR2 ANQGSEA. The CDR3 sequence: CSVERTSGVRTDTQYF. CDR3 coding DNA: TGCAGCGTTGAAAGGACTAGCGGGGTGCGAACAGATACGCAGTATTTT.

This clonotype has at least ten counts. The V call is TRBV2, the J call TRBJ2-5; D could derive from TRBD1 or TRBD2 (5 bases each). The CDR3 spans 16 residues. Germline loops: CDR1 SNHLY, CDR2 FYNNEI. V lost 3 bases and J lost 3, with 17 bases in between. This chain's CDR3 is CASSDVGVIEKETQYF. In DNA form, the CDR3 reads TGTGCCAGCAGTGATGTGGGGGTTATTGAGAAAGAGACCCAGTACTTC.